This T cell receptor (beta chain) derives from a study of T cell responses to AZD1222 COVID-19 vaccine. Per germline, CDR1 SGDLS and CDR2 YYNGEE. The V and J ends lost 0 bases and 7 bases respectively, with 8 bases between them. CDR3 length: 13 amino acids. Some clones are missing from TCRdb's copy, which holds only in-frame ones; the method was immunoSEQ multiplex PCR. The sample lists 65,000 to 95,000 clones; about 92% were seen once. The chain combines TRBV9 with TRBJ2-1; D not certain. This receptor was taken from an adult in good health. The specimen was peripheral blood, collected on day 0 of MenACWY control vaccination. The CDR3 bases are TGTGCCAGCAGCGTAGCTCTCGGTAATGAGCAGTTCTTC. Translation: CASSVALGNEQFF.